The 32 T cell receptor beta chains reported below all come from one sample, sequenced in a study of T-cell reconstitution after alpha-beta-depleted transplantation in children. TCRbeta library construction was performed incorporating unique molecular identifiers. TCRdb passed the PCR reads through MiXCR, listing each CDR3 protein once. This sample has around 700,000 distinct CDR3 sequences, with roughly 14% found just once. This sample comprised PBMCs, obtained before TCRalphabeta/CD19-depleted stem cell transplant. These receptors were collected from a girl aged 2-9 years with congenital amegakaryocytic thrombocytopenia, due to receive a stem cell transplant.

This clonotype was recorded a few times. The rearrangement joins TRBV6-1 to TRBJ1-2; D is possibly TRBD1 (5 bases). The CDR3 is 16 amino acids. Trimming removed 5 bases from V and 4 bases from J, with 20 bases in between. Germline V CDR1 and CDR2: MNHNS, SASEGT. The CDR3: CASSRGKGPAIYGYTF. In DNA form, the CDR3 reads TGTGCCAGCAGTCGGGGGAAGGGCCCCGCCATCTATGGCTACACCTTC.

This clonotype showed up many times. The chain recombines TRBV29-1 with TRBJ2-7, with 9 bases lining up with TRBD1. The germline gives CDR1 SQVTM, CDR2 ANQGSEA. J was trimmed by 3 bases and V by 7 bases; bases with no gene match: 13. The CDR3 length is 15 residues. CDR3 sequence: CSAGASGQGFYEQYF. The CDR3 nucleotides are TGCAGCGCCGGGGCGTCGGGACAGGGTTTCTACGAGCAGTACTTC.

Ten or more counts support this clonotype. The chain couples TRBV5-1 to TRBJ2-4; 7 positions match TRBD1. This CDR3 spans 15 amino acids. V dropped 4 bases and J dropped 7; count of bases not matched to a gene: 11. Germline lookup yields CDR1 SGHRS and CDR2 YFSETQ. The CDR3 here is CASSPGSHRGNIQYF. The CDR3 coding sequence is TGCGCCAGCAGCCCCGGCTCCCACAGGGGTAACATTCAGTACTTC. The full variable domain, completed using reference TRBV5-1 and TRBJ2-4, is KAGVTQTPRYLIKTRGQQVTLSCSPISGHRSVSWYQQTPGQGLQFLFEYFSETQRNKGNFPGRFSGRQFSNSRSEMNVSTLELGDSALYLCASSPGSHRGNIQYFGAGTRLSVL.

This clonotype has ten or more counts. DNA of the CDR3: TGCGCCAGCATAGAAGGGGGGGCCGACACTGAAGCTTTCTTT. This gives the protein CASIEGGADTEAFF. The chain has TRBV5-1 and TRBJ1-1; possibly TRBD1 for D (6 bases). Germline lookup yields CDR1 SGHRS and CDR2 YFSETQ. The CDR3 is 14 amino acids. V was cut by 6 bases and J by 3 bases, with 15 bases left in between.

This clonotype has at least ten counts. The V gene is TRBV6-1, the J gene TRBJ2-1; D gene uncertain. This CDR3 has 12 residues. Between the trimmed V and J ends, which lost 5 bases and 7 bases, there was a span of 9 bases. Germline CDR1 reads MNHNS; CDR2 reads SASEGT. The DNA of the CDR3 is TGTGCCAGCAGTAACTACGGAAATGAGCAGTTCTTC. Residues: CASSNYGNEQFF.

This clonotype has ten or more counts. The chain links TRBV6-5 to TRBJ2-3; 9 nucleotides match TRBD2. Germline CDR1 reads MNHEY; CDR2 reads SVGAGI. This CDR3 region has 18 residues. V was pared by 4 bases and J by 0 bases, with 11 bases of the junction left unmatched. CDR3 sequence reads: CASSSPAGGLSSTDTQYF. Here the CDR3 DNA reads TGTGCCAGCAGTTCTCCAGCGGGAGGATTAAGTAGCACAGATACGCAGTATTTT.

The chain employs TRBV20-1 and TRBJ2-1; 7 nucleotides line up with TRBD2. The junction had 5 bases not matched to a gene; V was cut back by 6 bases and J by 6 bases. Germline-derived CDR1 and CDR2 are DFQATT and SNEGSKA (reference sequence). The CDR3 has 12 residues. CDR3 residues: CSASGLVNEQFF. The CDR3 nucleotides read TGCAGTGCCAGTGGACTAGTCAATGAGCAGTTCTTC.

A few counts support this clonotype. The chain has TRBV12-3 or TRBV12-4 and TRBJ2-4; 10 bases line up with TRBD1. V trimming: 6 bases; J trimming: 9 bases; junction bases outside the gene matches: 11. The CDR3 extends over 15 amino acids. The CDR3 DNA reads TGTGCCAGCAGCTCTTCCGGGACAGGGGTGGTCATTCAGTACTTC. It specifies CASSSSGTGVVIQYF.

For this clonotype: One junction end disagrees with the germline gene, perhaps due to a read error. This chain links TRBV20-1 with TRBJ2-3, with a tentative D call TRBD2 (5 bases). This CDR3 has 17 amino acids. Germline lookup yields CDR1 DFQATT and CDR2 SNEGSKA (reference sequence). CDR3: CCASSTKQRKRTDTQYF. The CDR3 nucleotides read TGCTGTGCTAGCAGTACCAAACAGCGGAAACGCACAGATACGCAGTATTTT.

In this sample, this clonotype turned up a few times. The V gene is TRBV28, the J gene TRBJ2-4, with a weak D call TRBD1 (6 bases). The V end lost 3 bases, the J end lost 8 bases, and 17 bases lay between the germline ends. This CDR3 has 15 amino acids. Germline V gene lookup returns CDR1 MDHEN and CDR2 SYDVKM. The CDR3 sequence: CASSFVQGLEDIQYF. The DNA for the CDR3 is TGTGCCAGCAGTTTTGTACAGGGCCTTGAAGACATTCAGTACTTC.

A word on this clonotype: A much larger clone is a single base away; this may be a read error. The chain uses TRBV27 and TRBJ2-3; 9 bases line up with TRBD2. Per germline, CDR1 MNHEY and CDR2 SMNVEV (reference sequence). This CDR3 has 14 residues. In DNA, the CDR3 is TGTGCCTGCAGTTTTACCATAGCGGGAGTGACGCAGTATTTT. Amino acids: CACSFTIAGVTQYF.

This clonotype was counted ten times or more. V is TRBV29-1 and J is TRBJ1-1, with D maybe TRBD1 (6 bases). The CDR3 has 12 amino acids. Germline CDR1 reads SQVTM; CDR2 reads ANQGSEA. Trimming took off 4 bases at V and 7 bases at J, with 13 bases between the two ends. CDR3 nucleotides: TGCAGCGTTGGGGGGCTTTATAGTGAAGCTTTCTTT. Translation: CSVGGLYSEAFF.

This clonotype was counted at least ten times. This CDR3 reads CAISESVGVLSEQYF. The DNA for the CDR3 is TGTGCCATCAGTGAGTCTGTAGGGGTGCTAAGCGAGCAGTACTTC. J is TRBJ2-7 and V is TRBV10-3, with D perhaps matching TRBD1 (5 bases). The CDR3 consists of 15 residues. The V end was cut by 0 bases, the J end by 6 bases, with 15 bases between. Germline CDR1 and CDR2: ENHRY and SYGVKD.

This clonotype was detected ten times or more. The gene calls are TRBV12-3 or TRBV12-4 and TRBJ1-5; D is ambiguous. This CDR3 spans 13 amino acids. V lost 6 bases and J 4 bases, leaving 10 bases between the germline ends. For the CDR3, the DNA is TGTGCCAGCAGCTCACCTGGGAATCAGCCCCAGCATTTT. Protein product: CASSSPGNQPQHF.

This clonotype was counted at least ten times. This CDR3 is CATSDSPGDEQFF. In DNA, the CDR3 is TGTGCCACCAGTGATTCCCCGGGCGATGAGCAGTTCTTC. The chain links TRBV24-1 to TRBJ2-1; D is undetermined. The germline V gene encodes CDR1 KGHDR and CDR2 SFDVKD. V dropped 2 bases and J dropped 8 bases, with 9 bases sitting between them. The CDR3 covers 13 residues.

This clonotype has just a few counts. The rearrangement uses TRBV29-1 and TRBJ1-2, with D perhaps matching TRBD1 (5 bases). Germline V lookup: CDR1 SQVTM, CDR2 ANQGSEA. CDR3 length equals 10 residues. V was trimmed by 5 bases and J by 6 bases, leaving 7 bases between them. The CDR3 region is CSVPGNGYTF. CDR3 in DNA: TGCAGCGTTCCAGGGAATGGCTACACCTTC.

The sample holds many counts of this clonotype. The chain has TRBV28 and TRBJ2-4; maybe TRBD1 (7 bases). This CDR3 has 17 amino acids. Per the germline V gene, CDR1 is MDHEN and CDR2 is SYDVKM. Trimming left V 6 bases short and J 0 bases short, with 18 bases between. This chain's CDR3 is CASSLAGGLIAKNIQYF. CDR3 nucleotide sequence: TGTGCCAGCAGCCTCGCAGGGGGGCTTATAGCCAAAAACATTCAGTACTTC.

This clonotype was counted ten times or more. V is TRBV5-5 and J is TRBJ1-5; a weak D match, TRBD1 (6 bases). With 4 bases removed from V and 5 bases from J, the gap between germline ends came to 13 bases. Germline CDR1 and CDR2: SGHKS and YYEKEE (reference sequence). This CDR3 is 14 amino acids long. The CDR3 reads CASSEGQTHQPQHF. The CDR3 DNA is TGTGCCAGCAGCGAAGGACAGACACATCAGCCCCAGCATTTT.

The chain combines TRBV7-9 with TRBJ2-2, with 11 bases lining up with TRBD2. This CDR3 spans 13 amino acids. The germline V gene encodes CDR1 SEHNR and CDR2 FQNEAQ (reference sequence). The ends lost 5 bases at V and 13 bases at J; junction bases unmatched: 6. The CDR3 loop is CASSPLAGVALFF. DNA for the CDR3: TGTGCCAGCAGCCCACTAGCGGGAGTGGCGCTGTTTTTT.

This chain connects TRBV5-1 to TRBJ2-2; D is uncertain. CDR1 and CDR2 from the germline V gene are SGHRS and YFSETQ. The CDR3 runs to 15 residues. Trimming removed 4 bases at V and 2 bases at J, with 12 bases between. CDR3 in amino acids: CASSLNWANTGELFF. Here the CDR3 DNA reads TGCGCCAGCAGCCTGAACTGGGCTAACACCGGGGAGCTGTTTTTT.

The chain carries TRBV5-1 and TRBJ2-1; D may be TRBD2 (6 bases). The CDR3 covers 15 residues. V was cut by 1 base and J by 10 bases, with 18 bases left in between. Germline V gene sequence: CDR1 SGHRS, CDR2 YFSETQ. CDR3: CASSLSITGSGEQFF. As DNA, the CDR3 is TGCGCCAGCAGCTTGAGTATCACCGGGAGCGGAGAGCAGTTCTTC. The full variable domain, with the rest looked up from reference TRBV5-1 and TRBJ2-1, is KAGVTQTPRYLIKTRGQQVTLSCSPISGHRSVSWYQQTPGQGLQFLFEYFSETQRNKGNFPGRFSGRQFSNSRSEMNVSTLELGDSALYLCASSLSITGSGEQFFGPGTRLTVL.

There are many counts of this clonotype. The chain is built from TRBV7-6 and TRBJ2-7; no firm D call. Germline values: CDR1 SGHVS, CDR2 FNYEAQ. The CDR3 consists of 14 residues. The V end was cut by 3 bases, the J end by 2 bases, with 11 bases between. For the CDR3, the DNA is TGTGCCAGCAGCTTTAGCCCACAACCCTACGAGCAGTACTTC. This translates into CASSFSPQPYEQYF.

The chain combines TRBV28 with TRBJ2-4; D gene unclear. The CDR3 spans 16 residues. CDR1 is MDHEN and CDR2 is SYDVKM in the germline V gene. Between the trimmed V and J ends, which lost 4 bases and 1 base, there was a span of 14 bases. DNA of the CDR3: TGTGCCAGCAGTTGGATTTTGGAAAGTGCCAAAAACATTCAGTACTTC. Translation: CASSWILESAKNIQYF.

V gene TRBV7-2 combines with J gene TRBJ2-2; 10 positions agree with TRBD2. Germline CDR1 is SGHTA and CDR2 is FQGNSA. Trimming removed 5 bases from V and 5 bases from J; junction bases left unmatched: 2. The CDR3 length is 14 residues. Here the CDR3 reads CASSISGGTGELFF. The CDR3 DNA follows: TGTGCCAGCAGCATTAGCGGGGGGACCGGGGAGCTGTTTTTT.

The chain joins TRBV5-1 to TRBJ2-7, with D tentatively TRBD1 (6 bases). V was cut by 4 bases and J by 3 bases, with 14 bases left in between. Germline V gene data show CDR1 as SGHRS and CDR2 as YFSETQ. This CDR3 has 14 residues. The CDR3 here is CASSRTGSVYEQYF. CDR3 DNA sequence: TGCGCCAGCAGCAGAACAGGGAGTGTCTACGAGCAGTACTTC.

This chain connects TRBV7-6 to TRBJ2-7, with D possibly TRBD2 on 6 matching bases. The CDR3 length is 13 residues. Trimming removed 5 bases from V and 3 bases from J, with 11 bases in between. The germline V gene has CDR1 SGHVS and CDR2 FNYEAQ. The CDR3 bases are TGTGCCAGCAGCCTTTGGAGGGACTACGAGCAGTACTTC. Protein: CASSLWRDYEQYF.

This clonotype was observed a few times. A much larger clone differs by one base, so this may be a read error. This rearrangement joins TRBV20-1 to TRBJ2-1; tentative D call: TRBD2 (6 bases). Looked up from germline, CDR1 is DFQATT and CDR2 is SNEGSKA (reference sequence). The CDR3 length is 15 residues. CDR3 bases: TGCTGTGCTCAGGTGTTGGGGGAGGACTACAATGAGCAGTTCTTC. Amino acids: CCAQVLGEDYNEQFF.

The chain has TRBV13 and TRBJ2-1; D perhaps matches TRBD2 (5 bases). The V gene's germline CDR1 is PRHDT and CDR2 FYEKMQ (reference sequence). This CDR3 has 16 residues. Trimming shortened V by 10 bases and J by 0 bases, and 19 bases separated the two germline ends. The CDR3 bases are TGTGCCATGGGCCCCGGGGTCCGAAGCTCCTACAATGAGCAGTTCTTC. It translates to CAMGPGVRSSYNEQFF.

At least ten counts were recorded for this clonotype. Here the CDR3 reads CASSLSASQETQYF. CDR3 in DNA: TGCGCCAGCAGCTTGTCGGCCAGCCAAGAGACCCAGTACTTC. This chain connects TRBV5-1 to TRBJ2-5; no firm D call. The CDR3 runs 14 residues. V lost 1 base and J lost 1, with 8 bases in between. Germline loops: CDR1 SGHRS, CDR2 YFSETQ.

The chain recombines TRBV6-5 with TRBJ2-7, with 7 bases aligning to TRBD2. V lost 8 bases to trimming and J lost 2 bases; unmatched junction nucleotides: 12. The germline gives CDR1 MNHEY, CDR2 SVGAGI. CDR3 size: 15 residues. The CDR3 nucleotides are TGTGCCAGCCGGCCTGGCGGGAGTCCCCCCTACGAGCAGTACTTC. This encodes CASRPGGSPPYEQYF.

This clonotype was counted at least ten times. DNA of the CDR3: TGCGCCAGCAGGGGGAATTCAGAAGAGACCCAGTACTTC. This sequence encodes CASRGNSEETQYF. This chain links TRBV5-1 with TRBJ2-5; D uncertain. Trimming took 5 bases from V and 3 from J, leaving 11 bases between them. Germline V lookup: CDR1 SGHRS, CDR2 YFSETQ. The CDR3 length is 13 residues.

This clonotype was detected many times. The chain links TRBV20-1 to TRBJ2-5; 12 bases are a match to TRBD2. CDR3 length: 14 amino acids. The germline gives CDR1 DFQATT, CDR2 SNEGSKA (reference sequence). V dropped 6 bases and J dropped 4; count of bases not matched to a gene: 6. CDR3 DNA: TGCAGTGCCAGACTAGCGGGAGCTTCAGAGACCCAGTACTTC. Protein product: CSARLAGASETQYF.